The entry that follows covers one T cell receptor beta chain sequence. The antigen is not known. This specimen comes from a study of T cells in Graves' hyperthyroidism and ophthalmopathy. CDR1 and CDR2 (germline): MNHEY, SVGEGT. The CDR3 contains 14 residues. The V and J ends lost 4 bases and 4 bases respectively, with 13 bases between them. The study, taken as a whole, reports: By a 13 V-J model, ophthalmopathy was set apart from stable hyperthyroidism.

Regions amplified from RNA transcripts were the TCR beta CDR3 regions. The TCR CDR3 was amplified in a first-round RT-PCR using the HTBI primer set. MiXCR was run by TCRdb on the multiplex PCR reads, yielding one entry per CDR3 protein. This table holds 650,000 to 750,000 distinct CDR3 sequences, around 13% found once. Patients between 18 and 65 years old had hyperthyroidism, newly diagnosed and lasting under 2 months. This TCR derives from a woman aged 18-29 years with Graves' hyperthyroidism. This sequence joins TRBV6-2 or TRBV6-3 and TRBJ1-2; tentatively, D is TRBD1 (5 bases). Sequences were obtained from blood. The CDR3 region has the DNA TGTGCCAGCAGTTCTCCTGGGGACTTCTATGGCTACACCTTC. It encodes CASSSPGDFYGYTF.